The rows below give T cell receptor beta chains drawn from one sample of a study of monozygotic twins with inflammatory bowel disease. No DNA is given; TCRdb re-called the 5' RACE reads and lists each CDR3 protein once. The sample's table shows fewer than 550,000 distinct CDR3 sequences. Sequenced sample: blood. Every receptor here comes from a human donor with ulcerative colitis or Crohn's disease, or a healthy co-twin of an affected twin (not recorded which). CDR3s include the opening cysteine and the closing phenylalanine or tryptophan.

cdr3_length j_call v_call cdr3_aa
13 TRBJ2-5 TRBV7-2 CASSWTGGETQYF
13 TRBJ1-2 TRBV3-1 CASSHRDSAGYTF
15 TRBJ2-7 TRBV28 CASRYLRDRSYEQYF
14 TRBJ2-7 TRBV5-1 CASSSGTALTQQYF
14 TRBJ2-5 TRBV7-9 CASSFPPLQETQYF
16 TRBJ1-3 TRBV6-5 CASRHNRGGSGNTIYF
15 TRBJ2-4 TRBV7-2 CASSLVGQGMNIQYF
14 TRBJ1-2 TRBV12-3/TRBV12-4 CASNDQGLDYGYTF
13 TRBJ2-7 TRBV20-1 CSAREEGAYEQYF
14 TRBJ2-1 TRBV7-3 CASSLLTSSDEQFF
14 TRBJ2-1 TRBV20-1 CSASLRRSYNEQFF
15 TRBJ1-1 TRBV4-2 CASSRAGTLNTEAFF
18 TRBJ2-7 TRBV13 CASSPYYIPSGRSGEQYF
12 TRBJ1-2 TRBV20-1 CSARGPTGGYTF
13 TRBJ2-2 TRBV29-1 CSVADRGTGELFF
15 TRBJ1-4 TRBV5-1 CASSLQGGGIEKLFF
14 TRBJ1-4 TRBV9 CASSADATNEKLFF
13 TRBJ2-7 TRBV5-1 CASSQGARNEQYF
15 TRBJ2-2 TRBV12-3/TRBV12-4 CASTPGLANTGELFF
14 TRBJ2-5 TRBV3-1 CASSPAGSQETQYF
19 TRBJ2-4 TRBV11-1 CASSLRAGSTLAVKNIQYF
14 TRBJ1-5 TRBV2 CASKTMWGRQPQHF
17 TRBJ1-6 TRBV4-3 CASSQDKGGSYNSPLHF
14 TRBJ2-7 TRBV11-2 CASSLRVLAYEQYF
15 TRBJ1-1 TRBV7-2 CASSGQQVQGTEAFF
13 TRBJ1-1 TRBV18 CASSPRGKAEAFF
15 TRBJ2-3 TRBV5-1 CASSLEGAASGPHYF
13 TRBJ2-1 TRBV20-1 CSARDPGSNEQFF
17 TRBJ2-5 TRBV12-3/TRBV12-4 CASRNLGLAGMAETQYF
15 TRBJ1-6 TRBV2 CASRPDLAGNSPLHF
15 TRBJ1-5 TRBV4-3 CASSQDNQGGQPQHF
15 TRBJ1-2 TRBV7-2 CASSLQGQLNYGYTF
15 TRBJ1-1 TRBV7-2 CASSFIVGGVTEAFF
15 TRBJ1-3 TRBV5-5 CASSLAGFAGNTIYF
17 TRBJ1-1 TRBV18 CASSPRDRLGSNTEAFF
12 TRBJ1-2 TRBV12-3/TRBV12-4 CASSYKGVGYTF
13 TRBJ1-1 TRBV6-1 CASNGGSRVEAFF
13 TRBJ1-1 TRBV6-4 CASSDSEDTEAFF
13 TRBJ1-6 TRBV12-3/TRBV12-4 CASSLTGQAPLHF
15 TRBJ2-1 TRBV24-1 CATSDSRALSSEQFF
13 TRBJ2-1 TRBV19 CASSIDRGRIQFF
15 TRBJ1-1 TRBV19 CASSPGQGVRAAAFF
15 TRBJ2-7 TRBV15 CATSGGQGDVYEQYF
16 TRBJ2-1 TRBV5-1 CASSLGSSGVINEQFF
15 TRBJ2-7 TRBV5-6 CASSLIRDRVGEQYF